This T cell receptor (beta chain) was recorded in a study of T cell responses to AZD1222 COVID-19 vaccine. The CDR3 contains 20 residues. Trimming at V came to 0 bases and at J to 6 bases, leaving 16 bases not matched to a gene. Germline CDR1 and CDR2: SGHDN and FVKESK. The assay was immunoSEQ multiplex PCR, and TCRdb's table has in-frame clones only and misses some. This table holds around 120,000 clones, about 89% found once. As concerns this clone: Its cognate antigen is unknown.

Points from the study as a whole: Targets within unmutated variant regions were reportedly found for nearly half of spike-specific TCRs. Clonal diversity was possibly underestimated; the donors were predominantly white British and more often female. The CD4 TCRs associated with vaccination extended across spike and predominated at 160-218 and 743-854. Baseline serology detected seropositivity in only a handful of AZD1222 recipients.

This chain joins TRBV14 and TRBJ2-2, with 10 bases aligning to TRBD2. This clonotype was sampled from an adult in good health. This specimen was peripheral blood, taken on day 0 of MenACWY control vaccination. The CDR3: CASSQDGGAGGPWGPGELFF. The CDR3 region has the DNA TGTGCCAGCAGCCAAGATGGGGGAGCGGGAGGGCCATGGGGCCCCGGGGAGCTGTTTTTT.